The 5 T cell receptor beta chains given below trace back to one sample, sequenced in a study of CD8 T cells in ankylosing spondylitis. Study outcomes and limitations: Ankylosing spondylitis blood appeared to carry a characteristic TCR beta motif of several highly homologous variants.

TCRdb ran MiXCR on the 5' RACE reads and lists one entry per CDR3 protein. The sample yields about 220,000 distinct CDR3 sequences, about 7.3% seen once. No antigen has been identified for these receptors. Specimen: blood, either unsorted or a sorted T cell fraction (not recorded which). These receptors originate from a male donor with ankylosing spondylitis.

This clonotype came up many times. J is TRBJ2-7 and V is TRBV28, with D unclear. This CDR3 is 13 amino acids long. From germline, CDR1 is MDHEN and CDR2 SYDVKM. With 1 base removed from V and 7 bases from J, the gap between germline ends came to 11 bases. CDR3 sequence: CASSLSSLGEQYF. The CDR3 DNA reads as TGTGCCAGCAGTTTATCGAGCCTTGGGGAGCAGTACTTC.

This clonotype was counted many times. J is TRBJ1-5 and V is TRBV20-1; weak D call: TRBD1 (5 bases). Trimming cost V 5 bases and J 0 bases, with 20 bases left between them. The germline gives CDR1 DFQATT, CDR2 SNEGSKA (reference sequence). This CDR3 has 17 amino acids. CDR3 DNA sequence: TGCAGTGCTCGAACCGGGGGGAGCGTTTATAGCAATCAGCCCCAGCATTTT. This sequence encodes CSARTGGSVYSNQPQHF.

The rearrangement uses TRBV20-1 and TRBJ2-7; a possible D gene is TRBD1 (6 bases). V was pared by 6 bases and J by 4 bases, with 19 bases between. CDR1 is DFQATT, CDR2 SNEGSKA, per germline (reference sequence). This CDR3 has 14 residues. CDR3 protein: CSATSRTVIYEQYF. CDR3 sequence (DNA): TGCAGTGCCACGAGTAGGACAGTGATATACGAGCAGTACTTC.

The V call is TRBV18, the J call TRBJ1-1, with TRBD1 matching over 7 bases. Germline V gene sequence: CDR1 KGHSH, CDR2 LQKENI. The CDR3 length is 15 residues. V shed 8 bases and J 0 bases; nucleotides not matched to a gene: 9. The CDR3 DNA sequence: TGTGCCAGCGCGGACAGGCCTTTAATGAACACTGAAGCTTTCTTT. Its protein is CASADRPLMNTEAFF.

This clonotype was counted between two and nine times. The V call is TRBV12-3 or TRBV12-4, the J call TRBJ2-7, with D uncertain. Trimming left V 3 bases short and J 5 bases short, with 5 bases between. This CDR3 region has 11 residues. The CDR3 nucleotides read TGTGCCAGCAGTTTCATCAACGAGCAGTACTTC. Amino acid sequence: CASSFINEQYF.